This T cell receptor (beta chain) originates from a study of blood T cell repertoires in COVID-19. Background on the study: There were acute and convalescent COVID-19 samples, and they came from the United States, Italy and Spain. PBMCs, B-cell-depleted T cells, or T cells provided the cDNA or gDNA that made up the material.

In the original workflow: Estimation of nucleated cell counts relied on the amplification of reference gene primers. Here immunoSEQ multiplex PCR was the method, and the copy in TCRdb shows in-frame clones only, minus some. The DNA gave D and trimming, while V, J and clone size come from that table. Of thousands of clones listed, less than 75% are singletons. This TCR came from a human donor in a cohort sampled during active COVID-19. Sequenced sample: peripheral blood.

In DNA, the CDR3 is TGTGCCAGCAGCCAAGGGACTCCTGGAAGAAATGAGCAGTTCTTC. It translates to CASSQGTPGRNEQFF. The chain combines TRBV3-1 (or the pseudogene TRBV3-2) with TRBJ2-1; D perhaps matches TRBD2 (5 bases). V lost 1 base to trimming and J lost 7 bases, with 14 bases between them. Germline assignment: CDR1 LGHDT and CDR2 YNNKEL (reference sequence). There are 15 residues in the CDR3.